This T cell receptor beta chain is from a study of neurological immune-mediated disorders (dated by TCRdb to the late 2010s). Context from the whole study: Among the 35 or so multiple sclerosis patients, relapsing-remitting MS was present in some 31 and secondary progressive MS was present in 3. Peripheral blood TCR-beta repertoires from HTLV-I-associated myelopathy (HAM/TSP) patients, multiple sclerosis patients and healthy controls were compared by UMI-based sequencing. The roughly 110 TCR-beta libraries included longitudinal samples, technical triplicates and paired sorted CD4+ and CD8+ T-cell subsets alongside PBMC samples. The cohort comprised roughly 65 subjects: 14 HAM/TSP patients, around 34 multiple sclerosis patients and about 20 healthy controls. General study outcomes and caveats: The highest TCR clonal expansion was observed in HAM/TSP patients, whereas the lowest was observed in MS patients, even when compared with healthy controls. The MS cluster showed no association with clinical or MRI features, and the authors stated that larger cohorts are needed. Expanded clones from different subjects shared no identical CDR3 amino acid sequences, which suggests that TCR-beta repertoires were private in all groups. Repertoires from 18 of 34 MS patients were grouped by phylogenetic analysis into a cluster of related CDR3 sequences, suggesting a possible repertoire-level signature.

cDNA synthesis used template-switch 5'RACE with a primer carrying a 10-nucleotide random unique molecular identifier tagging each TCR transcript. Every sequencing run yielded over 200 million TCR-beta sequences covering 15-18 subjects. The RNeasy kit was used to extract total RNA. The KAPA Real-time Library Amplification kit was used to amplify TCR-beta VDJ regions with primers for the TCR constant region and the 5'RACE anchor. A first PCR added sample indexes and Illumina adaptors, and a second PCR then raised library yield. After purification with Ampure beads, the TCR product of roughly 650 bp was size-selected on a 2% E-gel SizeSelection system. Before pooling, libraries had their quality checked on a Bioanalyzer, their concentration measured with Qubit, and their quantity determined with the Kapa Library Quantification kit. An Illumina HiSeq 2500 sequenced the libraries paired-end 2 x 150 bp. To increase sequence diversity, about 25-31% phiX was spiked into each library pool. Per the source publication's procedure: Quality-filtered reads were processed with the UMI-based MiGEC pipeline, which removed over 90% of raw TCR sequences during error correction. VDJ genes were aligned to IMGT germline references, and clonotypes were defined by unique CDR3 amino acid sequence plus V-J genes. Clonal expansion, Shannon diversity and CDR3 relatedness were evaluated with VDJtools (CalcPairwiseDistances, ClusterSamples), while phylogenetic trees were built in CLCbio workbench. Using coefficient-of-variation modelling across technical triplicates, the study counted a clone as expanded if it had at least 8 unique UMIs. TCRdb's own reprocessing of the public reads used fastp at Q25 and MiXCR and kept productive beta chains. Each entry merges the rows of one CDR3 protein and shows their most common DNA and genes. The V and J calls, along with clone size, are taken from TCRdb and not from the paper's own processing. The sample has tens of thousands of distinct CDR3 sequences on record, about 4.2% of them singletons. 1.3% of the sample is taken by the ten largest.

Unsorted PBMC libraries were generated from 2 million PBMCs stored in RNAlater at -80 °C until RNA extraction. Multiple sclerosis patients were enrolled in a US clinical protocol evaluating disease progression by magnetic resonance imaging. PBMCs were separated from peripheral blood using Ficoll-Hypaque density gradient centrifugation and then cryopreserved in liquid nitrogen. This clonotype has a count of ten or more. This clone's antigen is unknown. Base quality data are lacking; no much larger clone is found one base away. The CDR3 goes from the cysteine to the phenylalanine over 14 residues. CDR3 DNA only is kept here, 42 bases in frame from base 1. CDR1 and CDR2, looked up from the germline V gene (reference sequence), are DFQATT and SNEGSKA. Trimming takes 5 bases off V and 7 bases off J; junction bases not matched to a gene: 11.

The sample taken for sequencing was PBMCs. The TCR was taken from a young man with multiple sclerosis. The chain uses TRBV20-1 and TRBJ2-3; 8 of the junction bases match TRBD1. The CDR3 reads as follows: CSAVRTGNPYTQYF. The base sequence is TGCAGTGCTGTGCGGACAGGGAACCCCTATACGCAGTATTTT.